This T cell receptor beta chain was sequenced for a study of blood T cell repertoires in COVID-19. Across the whole study: Sample material is recorded as cDNA or gDNA derived from T cells, B-cell-depleted T cells, or PBMCs.

With 5 bases clipped from V and 5 bases from J, the junction kept 8 bases outside the gene matches. CDR1 and CDR2 (germline): SEHNR, FQNEAQ (reference sequence). The CDR3 covers 15 residues. In the study's own analysis: The assay estimated nucleated cells by amplifying reference gene primers. Data came from immunoSEQ multiplex PCR; TCRdb stores just in-frame clones and leaves some out. From that table come the V and J calls and clone size; the DNA was used to work out D and trimming. The sample holds a few hundred thousand clones; roughly 89% are singletons and the top ten take less than 0.95%. Enrollment of patients from Seattle took place during active infection, with longitudinal follow-up.

The sequencing sample was made of peripheral blood. The rearrangement links TRBV7-9 to TRBJ2-1; the match to TRBD1 covers 8 bases. This TCR was sampled from a man aged 18 to 30 with COVID-19, enrolled during active disease. The CDR3 nucleotides read TGTGCCAGCAGCGACCCCGACAGGGGTCACAATGAGCAGTTCTTC. Translation gives CASSDPDRGHNEQFF.